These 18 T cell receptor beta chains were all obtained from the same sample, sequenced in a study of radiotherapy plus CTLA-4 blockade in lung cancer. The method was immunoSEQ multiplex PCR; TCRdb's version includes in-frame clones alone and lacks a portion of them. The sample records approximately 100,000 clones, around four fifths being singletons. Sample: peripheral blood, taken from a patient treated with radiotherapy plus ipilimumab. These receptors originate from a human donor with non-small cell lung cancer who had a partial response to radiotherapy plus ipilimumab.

The CDR3 coding sequence is TGTGCCAGCAGCGCACGGACAGGGGTGGGCACTGAAGCTTTCTTT. Protein sequence: CASSARTGVGTEAFF. The V and J genes are TRBV7-2 and TRBJ1-1, with TRBD1 matching over 9 bases. The germline V gene encodes CDR1 SGHTA and CDR2 FQGNSA. This CDR3 is built from 15 residues. The trim removed 5 bases at V and 4 bases at J, leaving 8 bases unmatched.

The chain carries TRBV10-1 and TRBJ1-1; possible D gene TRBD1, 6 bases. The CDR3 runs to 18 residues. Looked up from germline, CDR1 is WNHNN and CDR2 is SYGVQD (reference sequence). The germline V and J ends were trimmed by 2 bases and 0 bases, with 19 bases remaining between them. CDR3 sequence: CASSEVWAQGLMNTEAFF. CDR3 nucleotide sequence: TGCGCCAGCAGTGAGGTGTGGGCACAGGGCCTCATGAACACTGAAGCTTTCTTT.

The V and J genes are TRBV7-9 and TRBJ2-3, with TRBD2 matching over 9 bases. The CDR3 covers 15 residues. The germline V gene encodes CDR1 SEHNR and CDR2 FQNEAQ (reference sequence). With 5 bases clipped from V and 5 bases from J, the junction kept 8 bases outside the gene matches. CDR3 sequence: CASSETSGPQDTQYF. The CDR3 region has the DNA TGTGCCAGCAGCGAGACTAGCGGCCCACAAGATACGCAGTATTTT.

The chain's CDR3 is CASRRMGTENQPQHF. The DNA for the CDR3 is TGCGCCAGCAGGAGGATGGGGACAGAAAATCAGCCCCAGCATTTT. J is TRBJ1-5 and V is TRBV10-2, with 7 bases that match TRBD1. Trimming removed 6 bases from V and 4 bases from J; junction bases left unmatched: 9. The length of the CDR3 is 15 residues. The germline V gene has CDR1 WSHSY and CDR2 SAAADI.

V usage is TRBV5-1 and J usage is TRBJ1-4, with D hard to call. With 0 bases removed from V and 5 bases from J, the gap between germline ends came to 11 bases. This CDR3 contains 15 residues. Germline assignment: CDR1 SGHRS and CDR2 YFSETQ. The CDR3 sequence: CASSLGSGSNEKLFF. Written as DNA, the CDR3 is TGCGCCAGCAGCTTGGGCAGCGGATCAAATGAAAAACTGTTTTTT.

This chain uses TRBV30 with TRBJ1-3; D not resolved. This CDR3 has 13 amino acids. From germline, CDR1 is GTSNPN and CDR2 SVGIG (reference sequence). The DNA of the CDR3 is TGTGCTTCTCGCAGAACGGGGGGAAACACCATATATTTT. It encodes CASRRTGGNTIYF.

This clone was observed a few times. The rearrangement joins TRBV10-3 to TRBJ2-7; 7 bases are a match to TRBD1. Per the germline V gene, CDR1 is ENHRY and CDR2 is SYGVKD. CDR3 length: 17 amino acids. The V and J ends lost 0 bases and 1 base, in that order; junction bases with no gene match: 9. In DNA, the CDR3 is TGTGCCATCAGTGAGTCATTGGTGGGACAGCGTTCCTACGAGCAGTACTTC. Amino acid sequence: CAISESLVGQRSYEQYF.

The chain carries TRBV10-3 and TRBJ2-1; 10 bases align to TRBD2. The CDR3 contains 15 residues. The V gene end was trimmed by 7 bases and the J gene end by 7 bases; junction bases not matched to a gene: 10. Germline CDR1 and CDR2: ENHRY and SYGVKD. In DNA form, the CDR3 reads TGTGCCATCAATCCAGGGACTAGCGACTGGAATGAGCAGTTCTTC. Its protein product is CAINPGTSDWNEQFF.

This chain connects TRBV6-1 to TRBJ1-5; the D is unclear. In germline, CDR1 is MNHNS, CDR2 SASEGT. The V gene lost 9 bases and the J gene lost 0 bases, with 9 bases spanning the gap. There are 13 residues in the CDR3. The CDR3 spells CASRFNSNQPQHF. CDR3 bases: TGTGCCAGTAGATTTAATAGCAATCAGCCCCAGCATTTT.

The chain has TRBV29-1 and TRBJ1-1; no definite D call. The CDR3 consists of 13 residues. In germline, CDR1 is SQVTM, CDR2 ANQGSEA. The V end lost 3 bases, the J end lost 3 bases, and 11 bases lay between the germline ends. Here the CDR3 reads CSVEVSVDTEAFF. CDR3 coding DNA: TGCAGCGTTGAGGTCAGCGTAGACACTGAAGCTTTCTTT. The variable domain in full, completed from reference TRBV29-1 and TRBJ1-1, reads SAVISQKPSRDICQRGTSLTIQCQVDSQVTMMFWYRQQPGQSLTLIATANQGSEATYESGFVIDKFPISRPNLTFSTLTVSNMSPEDSSIYLCSVEVSVDTEAFFGQGTRLTVV.

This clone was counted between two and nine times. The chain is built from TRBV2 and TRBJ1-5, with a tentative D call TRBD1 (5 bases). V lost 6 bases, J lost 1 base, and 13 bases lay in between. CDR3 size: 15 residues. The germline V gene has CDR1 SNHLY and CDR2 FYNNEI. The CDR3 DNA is TGTGCCAGCAGGGCCCTGGGGGGAAGCAATCAGCCCCAGCATTTT. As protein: CASRALGGSNQPQHF. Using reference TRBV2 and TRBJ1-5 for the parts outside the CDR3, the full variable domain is EPEVTQTPSHQVTQMGQEVILRCVPISNHLYFYWYRQILGQKVEFLVSFYNNEISEKSEIFDDQFSVERPDGSNFTLKIRSTKLEDSAMYFCASRALGGSNQPQHFGDGTRLSIL.

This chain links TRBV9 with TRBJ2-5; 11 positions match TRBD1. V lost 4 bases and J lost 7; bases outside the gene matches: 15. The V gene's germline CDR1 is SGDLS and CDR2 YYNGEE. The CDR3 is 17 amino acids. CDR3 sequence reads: CASSPGGRTGGLGTQYF. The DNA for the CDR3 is TGTGCCAGCAGCCCCGGGGGGCGGACAGGGGGCCTTGGGACCCAGTACTTC.

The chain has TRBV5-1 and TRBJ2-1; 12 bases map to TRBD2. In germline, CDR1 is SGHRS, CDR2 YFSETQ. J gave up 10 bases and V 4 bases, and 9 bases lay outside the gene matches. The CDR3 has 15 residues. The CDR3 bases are TGCGCCAGCAGCCCAGGACTAGCGGGACCTTTCGAGCAGTTCTTC. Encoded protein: CASSPGLAGPFEQFF.

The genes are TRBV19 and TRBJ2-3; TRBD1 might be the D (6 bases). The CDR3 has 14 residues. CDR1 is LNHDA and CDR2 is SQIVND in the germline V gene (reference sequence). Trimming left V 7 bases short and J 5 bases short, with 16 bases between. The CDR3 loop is CASTDYRVGDTQYF. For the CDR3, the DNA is TGTGCCAGTACCGATTACAGGGTTGGAGATACGCAGTATTTT.

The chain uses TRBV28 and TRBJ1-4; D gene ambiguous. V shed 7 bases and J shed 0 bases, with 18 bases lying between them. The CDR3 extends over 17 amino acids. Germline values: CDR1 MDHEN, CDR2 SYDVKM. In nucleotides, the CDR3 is TGTGCCAGCACCGCGATGCGGTTGTTTGCAACTAATGAAAAACTGTTTTTT. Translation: CASTAMRLFATNEKLFF.

Here the CDR3 DNA reads TGCGCCAGCAGCCAAGGCGACAGGGGGGGGTACGAGCAGTACTTC. It specifies CASSQGDRGGYEQYF. The chain has TRBV4-1 and TRBJ2-7, with 9 bases that match TRBD1. Germline trimming cut 1 base from V and 4 bases from J; bases unmatched to any gene: 5. CDR3 size: 15 residues. Per the germline V gene, CDR1 is MGHRA and CDR2 is YSYEKL.

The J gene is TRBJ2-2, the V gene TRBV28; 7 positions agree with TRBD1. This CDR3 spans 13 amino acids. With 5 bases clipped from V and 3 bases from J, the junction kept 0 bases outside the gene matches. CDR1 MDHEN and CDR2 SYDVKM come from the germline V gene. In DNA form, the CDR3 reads TGTGCCAGCAGTACAGGGGACACCGGGGAGCTGTTTTTT. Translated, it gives CASSTGDTGELFF.

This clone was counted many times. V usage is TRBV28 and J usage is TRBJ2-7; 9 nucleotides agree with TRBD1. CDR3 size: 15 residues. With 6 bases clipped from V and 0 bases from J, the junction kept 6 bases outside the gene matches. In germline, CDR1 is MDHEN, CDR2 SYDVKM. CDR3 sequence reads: CASRQGTGSSYEQYF. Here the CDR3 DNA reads TGTGCCAGCAGGCAAGGGACAGGGAGCTCCTACGAGCAGTACTTC. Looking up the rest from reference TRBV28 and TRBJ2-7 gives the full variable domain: DVKVTQSSRYLVKRTGEKVFLECVQDMDHENMFWYRQDPGLGLRLIYFSYDVKMKEKGDIPEGYSVSREKKERFSLILESASTNQTSMYLCASRQGTGSSYEQYFGPGTRLTVT.